The 5 T cell receptor beta chains presented below share a single source sample, sequenced in a study of Graves' ophthalmopathy and Graves' hyperthyroidism. TCR beta CDR3 amplification used RNA transcripts. Second-round multiplex PCR followed a first-round RT-PCR using HTBI primers. TCRdb called the multiplex PCR reads again in MiXCR, with one record for every CDR3 protein. This table holds 650,000 to 900,000 distinct CDR3 sequences, roughly 40% found once. Source material: peripheral blood. The receptor source for this set is an adult man with Graves' ophthalmopathy.

About this clonotype itself: A junction boundary mismatches the germline segment, possibly from a read error. This chain joins TRBV5-4 and TRBJ1-2; the D is unclear. This CDR3 comprises 12 residues. Germline loops: CDR1 SGHNT, CDR2 YYREEE (reference sequence). The CDR3 loop is CTSSSDNYGYTF. DNA of the CDR3: TGTACCAGCAGCTCCGATAACTATGGCTACACCTTC.

This clonotype was recorded many times. The chain links TRBV14 to TRBJ2-7; tentative D call: TRBD1 (6 bases). Germline CDR1 is SGHDN and CDR2 is FVKESK. The CDR3 length is 14 residues. Trimming cost V 0 bases and J 3 bases, with 9 bases left between them. Here the CDR3 reads CASSQDLDSYEQYF. CDR3 nucleotides: TGTGCCAGCAGCCAAGATCTGGACAGCTACGAGCAGTACTTC.

The chain is built from TRBV29-1 and TRBJ2-7, with 9 bases identical to TRBD1. CDR1 is SQVTM and CDR2 is ANQGSEA in the germline V gene. V was clipped by 8 bases and J by 6 bases; unmatched bases: 11. The CDR3 length is 13 residues. CDR3 in amino acids: CSLATGGGGEQYF. DNA of the CDR3: TGCAGCTTAGCGACAGGGGGTGGGGGCGAGCAGTACTTC.

The table lists this clonotype with many counts. The CDR3 sequence: CASSARQDNSPLHF. The DNA of the CDR3 is TGTGCCAGTAGTGCTCGGCAGGATAATTCACCCCTCCACTTT. The chain uses TRBV19 and TRBJ1-6; D is ambiguous. CDR3 length: 14 residues. Trimming stripped 5 bases from V and 5 bases from J, with 10 bases between. Per germline, CDR1 LNHDA and CDR2 SQIVND (reference sequence).

The DNA for the CDR3 is TGCGCCAGCAGTTTAGTGGGCAGTGGTTTGAACACCGGGGAGCTGTTTTTT. Translated: CASSLVGSGLNTGELFF. The chain uses TRBV5-1 and TRBJ2-2; no reliable D call. V was cut by 5 bases and J by 1 base, with 18 bases left in between. Germline assignment: CDR1 SGHRS and CDR2 YFSETQ. The CDR3 covers 17 residues.